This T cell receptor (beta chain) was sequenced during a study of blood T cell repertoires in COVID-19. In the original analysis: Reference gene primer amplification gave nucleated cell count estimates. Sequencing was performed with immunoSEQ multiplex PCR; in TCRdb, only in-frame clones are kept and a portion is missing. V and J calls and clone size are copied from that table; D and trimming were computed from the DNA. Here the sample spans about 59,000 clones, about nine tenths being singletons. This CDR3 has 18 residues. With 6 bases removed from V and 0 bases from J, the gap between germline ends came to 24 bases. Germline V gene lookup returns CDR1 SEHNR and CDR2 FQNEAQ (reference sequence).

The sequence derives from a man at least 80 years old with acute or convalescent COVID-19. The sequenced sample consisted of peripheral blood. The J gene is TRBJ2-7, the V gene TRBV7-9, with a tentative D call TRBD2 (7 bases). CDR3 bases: TGTGCCAGCAGTCAAACCCTCGGTCGGCGGGGGCGCTCCTACGAGCAGTACTTC. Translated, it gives CASSQTLGRRGRSYEQYF.